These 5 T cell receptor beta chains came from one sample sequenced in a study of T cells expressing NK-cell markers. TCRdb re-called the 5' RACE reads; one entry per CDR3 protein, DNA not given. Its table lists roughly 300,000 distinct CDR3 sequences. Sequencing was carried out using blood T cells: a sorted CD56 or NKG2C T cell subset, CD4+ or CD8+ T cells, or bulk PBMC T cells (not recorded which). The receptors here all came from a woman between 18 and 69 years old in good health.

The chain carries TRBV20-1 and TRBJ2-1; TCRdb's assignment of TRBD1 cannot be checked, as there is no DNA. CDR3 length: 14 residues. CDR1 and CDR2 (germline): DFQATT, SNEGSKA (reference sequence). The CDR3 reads CSAGAVSLYNEQFF.

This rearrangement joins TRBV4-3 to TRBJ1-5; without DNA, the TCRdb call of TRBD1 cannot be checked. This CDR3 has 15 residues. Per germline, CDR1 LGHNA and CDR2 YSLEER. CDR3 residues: CASSQDWDDSQPQHF.

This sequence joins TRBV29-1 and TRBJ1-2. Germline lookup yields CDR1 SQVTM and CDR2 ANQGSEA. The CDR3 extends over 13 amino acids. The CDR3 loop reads CSVNVEKGHGYTF.

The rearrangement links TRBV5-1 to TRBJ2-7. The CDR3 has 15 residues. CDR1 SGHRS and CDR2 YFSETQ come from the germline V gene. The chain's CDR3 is CASSLLARTSYEQYF.

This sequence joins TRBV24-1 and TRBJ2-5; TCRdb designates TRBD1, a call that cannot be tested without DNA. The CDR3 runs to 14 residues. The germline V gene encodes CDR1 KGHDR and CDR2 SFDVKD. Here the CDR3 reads CATSDGDRQETQYF.